One sample yielded the 7 T cell receptor beta chains listed below, sequenced in a study of blood T cell repertoires in COVID-19. Generated by immunoSEQ multiplex PCR, the TCRdb table keeps only in-frame clones and is missing some. The table has fewer than 200,000 clones, roughly four fifths seen once. The sequencing sample was made of peripheral blood. The receptor set was obtained from a woman in her 70s with COVID-19, enrolled during active disease.

This clone was counted once. The chain uses TRBV29-1 and TRBJ1-2; D unresolved. The CDR3 is made up of 8 amino acids. Trimming pared 7 bases from V and 12 bases from J, leaving 9 bases between. The V gene's germline CDR1 is SQVTM and CDR2 ANQGSEA. The CDR3 bases are TGCAGCGCATCCGGGAACACCTTC. Residues: CSASGNTF.

The CDR3 protein is CASGTSGNYNEQFF. In DNA form, the CDR3 reads TGTGCCAGCGGGACTAGCGGGAATTACAATGAGCAGTTCTTC. The rearrangement links TRBV3-1 (or the pseudogene TRBV3-2) to TRBJ2-1, with 13 bases lining up with TRBD2. V was pared by 8 bases and J by 4 bases, with 2 bases of the junction left unmatched. This CDR3 has 14 residues. Germline V CDR1 and CDR2: LGHDT, YNNKEL (reference sequence).

This chain uses TRBV9 with TRBJ1-2, with D possibly TRBD1 on 6 matching bases. Trimming took 4 bases from V and 8 from J, leaving 12 bases between them. Per the germline V gene, CDR1 is SGDLS and CDR2 is YYNGEE. There are 12 residues in the CDR3. For the CDR3, the DNA is TGTGCCAGCAGCACAGGGAATTGGGGCTACACCTTC. This encodes CASSTGNWGYTF. Using reference TRBV9 and TRBJ1-2 for the parts outside the CDR3, the full variable domain is DSGVTQTPKHLITATGQRVTLRCSPRSGDLSVYWYQQSLDQGLQFLIQYYNGEERAKGNILERFSAQQFPDLHSELNLSSLELGDSALYFCASSTGNWGYTFGSGTRLTVV.

The chain is built from TRBV5-4 and TRBJ2-3; TRBD1 agrees at 7 bases. The CDR3 sequence is 14 residues long. The V gene's germline CDR1 is SGHNT and CDR2 YYREEE (reference sequence). Trimming took 3 bases from V and 4 from J; bases not matched to a gene: 5. The CDR3 here is CASSSDRSADTQYF. The CDR3 DNA is TGTGCCAGCAGCTCGGACAGGTCGGCAGATACGCAGTATTTT.

This rearrangement joins TRBV3-1 (or the pseudogene TRBV3-2) to TRBJ2-1; D call uncertain. Between the trimmed V and J ends, which lost 0 bases and 10 bases, there was a span of 13 bases. CDR3 size: 14 residues. Germline CDR1 reads LGHDT; CDR2 reads YNNKEL (reference sequence). The CDR3 region is CASSQDLGPREQFF. CDR3 sequence (DNA): TGTGCCAGCAGCCAAGATCTGGGCCCCAGGGAGCAGTTCTTC.

The rearrangement joins TRBV28 to TRBJ1-5; D is undetermined. CDR3 length: 14 residues. Between the trimmed V and J ends, which lost 8 bases and 1 base, there was a span of 12 bases. Germline assignment: CDR1 MDHEN and CDR2 SYDVKM. The CDR3 sequence is CASFWASSNQPQHF. The CDR3 nucleotides are TGTGCCAGCTTTTGGGCTTCCAGCAATCAGCCCCAGCATTTT.

The chain uses TRBV5-1 and TRBJ1-2; 7 nucleotides agree with TRBD1. This CDR3 is built from 16 residues. The junction had 8 bases not matched to a gene; V was cut back by 0 bases and J by 3 bases. Germline loops: CDR1 SGHRS, CDR2 YFSETQ. The CDR3 DNA follows: TGCGCCAGCAGCTTGGTTGGACAGGCCGACCACTATGGCTACACCTTC. Amino acid sequence: CASSLVGQADHYGYTF.